This T cell receptor beta chain emerged from a study of OX40 agonist ivuxolimab in advanced cancers. Study-wide context: Given to patients was ivuxolimab, an agonistic anti-OX40 (CD134) antibody. General observations from the study: Determination of antigen specificity was not performed for the expanded peripheral T cells.

The germline gives CDR1 SGHRS, CDR2 YFSETQ. CDR3 length: 15 amino acids. Trimming removed 2 bases from V and 2 bases from J; junction bases left unmatched: 3. The table came from immunoSEQ multiplex PCR; TCRdb's copy has only in-frame clones and leaves some out. Counted here are about 80,000 clones, around nine tenths occurring once; the ten biggest clones make up more than 4%. Worth noting for this clone: Its matching antigen is unknown.

Sequencing used CD4+ or CD8+ T cells sorted from blood, obtained in a trial of the OX40 agonist ivuxolimab. The clonotype originates from an adult with an advanced solid tumor such as melanoma, head and neck, liver or kidney cancer. The genes are TRBV5-1 and TRBJ1-3; TRBD1 matches at 8 bases. The CDR3 DNA follows: TGCGCCAGCAGCTTATCGACAGGGGCTGGAAACACCATATATTTT. It specifies CASSLSTGAGNTIYF.